This T cell receptor (beta chain) was identified in a study of radiation and T cells in renal cell carcinoma. Study-level results: Dominant CDR3 motifs were more common in irradiated tumors than controls.

As to treatment: 15 Gy SBRT to primary tumor, nephrectomy 4 weeks later. Concerning this clone: What it recognizes is unknown.

CDR1 and CDR2 (germline): SEHNR, FQNEAQ (reference sequence). The CDR3 totals 12 residues. V was shortened by 5 bases and J by 3 bases, with 4 bases between the two germline ends. This table comes from immunoSEQ multiplex PCR, and its TCRdb copy is limited to in-frame clones, with some not included. The table lists under 20,000 clones, 64% of them singletons. This TCR derives from a woman between 65 and 79 years old with renal cell carcinoma. Source: tumor tissue, taken from a patient whose treatment included radiotherapy and nephrectomy. This sequence joins TRBV7-9 and TRBJ2-2; D is ambiguous. CDR3 coding DNA: TGTGCCAGCAGCCCCGACACCGGGGAGCTGTTTTTT. It encodes CASSPDTGELFF. Variable domain in full (rest from reference TRBV7-9 and TRBJ2-2): DTGVSQNPRHKITKRGQNVTFRCDPISEHNRLYWYRQTLGQGPEFLTYFQNEAQLEKSRLLSDRFSAERPKGSFSTLEIQRTEQGDSAMYLCASSPDTGELFFGEGSRLTVL.